This entry lists 30 T cell receptor beta chains sequenced from one sample in a study of identical twins. TCRdb itself ran the 5' RACE reads through MiXCR, one entry per CDR3 protein. This table holds about 530,000 distinct CDR3 sequences, 12% to 15% found once. These data were likewise used in another study, on yellow fever vaccine responses in identical twins.

The sample taken for sequencing was CD4+ T cells sorted from blood. The source of these receptors is a woman between 18 and 29 years old in good health.

The V and J genes are TRBV5-6 and TRBJ2-3; tentative D call: TRBD2 (6 bases). Trimming removed 4 bases at V and 0 bases at J, with 12 bases between. The CDR3 loop spans 15 amino acids. The germline V gene has CDR1 SGHDT and CDR2 YYEEEE. DNA for the CDR3: TGTGCCAGCAGCGCGGGACCATTAAGCACAGATACGCAGTATTTT. Amino acids: CASSAGPLSTDTQYF.

The chain combines TRBV5-1 with TRBJ2-2; possibly TRBD1 for D (6 bases). The CDR3 runs to 17 residues. V shed 0 bases and J shed 0 bases, with 12 bases lying between them. CDR1 and CDR2 (germline): SGHRS, YFSETQ. This chain's CDR3 is CASSLARDIPNTGELFF. The DNA for the CDR3 is TGCGCCAGCAGCTTGGCACGGGACATACCGAACACCGGGGAGCTGTTTTTT.

This clonotype was detected only a few times. V and J are TRBV5-1 and TRBJ1-4; 7 nucleotides agree with TRBD1. The CDR3 consists of 15 residues. Germline V gene data show CDR1 as SGHRS and CDR2 as YFSETQ. V was pared by 4 bases and J by 7 bases, with 10 bases of the junction left unmatched. The CDR3 protein is CASSMDRLPTEKLFF. CDR3 coding DNA: TGCGCCAGCAGCATGGACAGGCTACCGACTGAAAAACTGTTTTTT. Drawing the rest from reference TRBV5-1 and TRBJ1-4, the complete variable domain is KAGVTQTPRYLIKTRGQQVTLSCSPISGHRSVSWYQQTPGQGLQFLFEYFSETQRNKGNFPGRFSGRQFSNSRSEMNVSTLELGDSALYLCASSMDRLPTEKLFFGSGTQLSVL.

This clonotype has just a few counts. The chain joins TRBV10-3 to TRBJ2-3; the D gene could be TRBD1 or TRBD2 (5 bases each). The V end lost 8 bases, the J end lost 0 bases, and 15 bases lay between the germline ends. Germline assignment: CDR1 ENHRY and CDR2 SYGVKD. The CDR3 is 15 amino acids. The CDR3 region is CAIGGGGPSTDTQYF. The CDR3 DNA reads as TGTGCCATCGGGGGTGGGGGACCAAGCACAGATACGCAGTATTTT.

In regard to this clonotype: Sequence at one end of the junction differs from germline and may be a read error. V is TRBV6-4 and J is TRBJ2-5; TRBD1 might be the D (6 bases). CDR1 is MRHNA and CDR2 is SNTAGT in the germline V gene. This CDR3 comprises 11 residues. The CDR3, as DNA: TGTGCCAGCAGTGCCCGGACAGAACCCGTCTTC. It translates to CASSARTEPVF.

This clonotype was observed a few times. The DNA for the CDR3 is TGTGCCAGCAACCTGCGGGCGGGAGGCCCCGATACGCAGTATTTT. It encodes CASNLRAGGPDTQYF. V is TRBV7-9 and J is TRBJ2-3; 8 bases are shared with TRBD2. The CDR3 has 15 amino acids. CDR1 and CDR2 from the germline V gene are SEHNR and FQNEAQ (reference sequence). V lost 7 bases and J lost 6; bases outside the gene matches: 12. Filled out from reference TRBV7-9 and TRBJ2-3, the complete variable domain reads DTGVSQNPRHKITKRGQNVTFRCDPISEHNRLYWYRQTLGQGPEFLTYFQNEAQLEKSRLLSDRFSAERPKGSFSTLEIQRTEQGDSAMYLCASNLRAGGPDTQYFGPGTRLTVL.

This clonotype was seen only a few times. J is TRBJ2-5 and V is TRBV3-1; D is ambiguous. This CDR3 has 15 residues. The V end was cut by 6 bases, the J end by 2 bases, with 16 bases between. CDR1 is LGHDT, CDR2 YNNKEL, per germline (reference sequence). CDR3 in DNA: TGTGCCAGCAGTCATTCCTGGGGATCTCAAGAGACCCAGTACTTC. It specifies CASSHSWGSQETQYF.

This clonotype was seen a handful of times. This chain joins TRBV2 and TRBJ1-1, with 7 bases that match TRBD1. J lost 1 base, V lost 4 bases, and 3 bases had no gene match. Germline V gene sequence: CDR1 SNHLY, CDR2 FYNNEI. The CDR3 has 14 amino acids. For the CDR3, the DNA is TGTGCCAGCAGTGGACAGGGCCCGAACACTGAAGCTTTCTTT. Amino acid sequence: CASSGQGPNTEAFF.

The CDR3 is CASSQESSGRSNTGELFF. The CDR3 DNA reads as TGTGCCAGCAGCCAAGAAAGTAGCGGGAGATCGAACACCGGGGAGCTGTTTTTT. The chain links TRBV3-1 to TRBJ2-2, with 9 bases identical to TRBD2. With 0 bases clipped from V and 0 bases from J, the junction kept 5 bases outside the gene matches. The germline V gene has CDR1 LGHDT and CDR2 YNNKEL (reference sequence). There are 18 residues in the CDR3.

This rearrangement joins TRBV18 to TRBJ2-3; 9 positions agree with TRBD2. The CDR3 has 16 amino acids. The germline V gene has CDR1 KGHSH and CDR2 LQKENI. With 4 bases clipped from V and 6 bases from J, the junction kept 11 bases outside the gene matches. The CDR3 DNA reads as TGTGCCAGCTCACGGGCTTCGCTAGCGGGAAGTGATACGCAGTATTTT. This translates into CASSRASLAGSDTQYF. The variable domain in full, with the rest retrieved from reference TRBV18 and TRBJ2-3, is NAGVMQNPRHLVRRRGQEARLRCSPMKGHSHVYWYRQLPEEGLKFMVYLQKENIIDESGMPKERFSAEFPKEGPSILRIQQVVRGDSAAYFCASSRASLAGSDTQYFGPGTRLTVL.

This clonotype was seen a few times. The V and J genes are TRBV12-3 or TRBV12-4 and TRBJ2-3, with D tentatively TRBD1 (6 bases). This CDR3 has 15 amino acids. Trimming stripped 1 base from V and 5 bases from J, with 13 bases between. This chain's CDR3 is CASSLGAGGVDTQYF. DNA for the CDR3: TGTGCCAGCAGTTTAGGGGCTGGGGGCGTAGATACGCAGTATTTT.

A few counts support this clonotype. This chain links TRBV5-4 with TRBJ2-1; tentative D call: TRBD2 (6 bases). This CDR3 contains 16 residues. V lost 4 bases and J 0 bases, leaving 14 bases between the germline ends. The V gene's germline CDR1 is SGHNT and CDR2 YYREEE (reference sequence). The CDR3 region has the DNA TGTGCCAGCAGCACTCGGGACTCCTCCTCCTACAATGAGCAGTTCTTC. Protein: CASSTRDSSSYNEQFF.

The table lists this clonotype with a few counts. The rearrangement uses TRBV5-1 and TRBJ1-4; the match to TRBD1 covers 7 bases. J lost 6 bases, V lost 3 bases, and 5 bases had no gene match. Germline loops: CDR1 SGHRS, CDR2 YFSETQ. The CDR3 covers 14 residues. The CDR3 sequence is CASSWAGTDEKLFF. The CDR3 DNA follows: TGCGCCAGCAGCTGGGCCGGGACAGATGAAAAACTGTTTTTT.

This chain connects TRBV11-3 to TRBJ2-7; 9 bases align to TRBD2. The germline V gene has CDR1 SGHNT and CDR2 YENEEA. After removal of 5 bases from V and 3 bases from J, the junction contained 11 bases not matched to a gene. The CDR3 loop spans 16 amino acids. CDR3 DNA: TGTGCCAGCAGCCCGGGACTAGCCCGAGGGTACTACGAGCAGTACTTC. This sequence encodes CASSPGLARGYYEQYF.

The chain joins TRBV12-3 or TRBV12-4 to TRBJ2-5; a weak D match, TRBD2 (5 bases). The V and J ends lost 1 base and 7 bases respectively, with 10 bases between them. This CDR3 has 13 residues. The DNA of the CDR3 is TGTGCCAGCAGTTTAGGAGACTACGGGACCCAGTACTTC. Translated, it gives CASSLGDYGTQYF.

This clonotype was seen only a few times. This chain links TRBV6-2 or TRBV6-3 with TRBJ2-3; D is possibly TRBD2 (6 bases). The V gene lost 5 bases and the J gene lost 7 bases, with 13 bases spanning the gap. Germline V CDR1 and CDR2: MNHEY, SVGEGT. The CDR3 sequence is 13 residues long. Here the CDR3 reads CASSPTSVHTQYF. The CDR3 bases are TGTGCCAGCAGTCCGACTAGTGTTCATACGCAGTATTTT.

This clonotype was detected only a few times. The V gene is TRBV3-1, the J gene TRBJ2-7; D tentatively reads TRBD1 or TRBD2 (6 bases each). Per germline, CDR1 LGHDT and CDR2 YNNKEL (reference sequence). The CDR3 has 16 residues. V was clipped by 3 bases and J by 0 bases, with 15 bases between them. DNA of the CDR3: TGTGCCAGCAGCCACACGGGGGACAAGAGCTCCTACGAGCAGTACTTC. Translated, it gives CASSHTGDKSSYEQYF.

The rearrangement uses TRBV29-1 and TRBJ1-2; perhaps TRBD1 as D (5 bases). CDR1 and CDR2 (germline): SQVTM, ANQGSEA. Trimming pared 8 bases from V and 3 bases from J, leaving 13 bases between. This CDR3 is 12 amino acids long. The CDR3 sequence is CSSLGGDYGYTF. Written as DNA, the CDR3 is TGCAGCTCCCTAGGAGGGGACTATGGCTACACCTTC.

The chain is built from TRBV2 and TRBJ2-3; TRBD1 aligns across 8 bases. The CDR3 sequence is 15 residues long. CDR1 SNHLY and CDR2 FYNNEI come from the germline V gene. V trimming: 3 bases; J trimming: 4 bases; junction bases outside the gene matches: 6. For the CDR3, the DNA is TGTGCCAGCAGTGACTACAGGGGGAGCGCAGATACGCAGTATTTT. This codes for CASSDYRGSADTQYF.

V gene TRBV11-2 combines with J gene TRBJ2-5; TRBD2 agrees at 8 bases. This CDR3 spans 15 amino acids. In germline, CDR1 is SGHAT, CDR2 FQNNGV. J gave up 5 bases and V 3 bases, and 8 bases lay outside the gene matches. The CDR3 nucleotides read TGTGCCAGCAGCTTTAGCGGGACTACTTGGGAGACCCAGTACTTC. Residues: CASSFSGTTWETQYF.

The J gene is TRBJ2-3, the V gene TRBV6-1; the D gene is possibly TRBD1 (5 bases). The CDR3 length is 15 residues. CDR1 and CDR2 (germline): MNHNS, SASEGT. The ends were cut back, 7 bases at V and 2 bases at J, with 16 bases in the middle. Written as DNA, the CDR3 is TGTGCCAGCACCCAGGACAAATCTACCACAGATACGCAGTATTTT. The encoded protein is CASTQDKSTTDTQYF.

V gene TRBV2 combines with J gene TRBJ2-4, with TRBD2 matching 7 bases. Germline V CDR1 and CDR2: SNHLY, FYNNEI. V lost 5 bases to trimming and J lost 4 bases; unmatched junction nucleotides: 11. The CDR3 is 16 residues long. In DNA, the CDR3 is TGTGCCAGCAGTTCCACTATTAGCGGGTTTAAAAACATTCAGTACTTC. This sequence encodes CASSSTISGFKNIQYF.

With regard to this clonotype: Germline and junction disagree at one end, which may indicate a read error. The chain employs TRBV5-1 and TRBJ2-2; no clear D. CDR1 and CDR2 (germline): SGHRS, YFSETQ. CDR3 length: 14 residues. CDR3 DNA: TGTGCCAGCAGCTTGAGGCGGCTCAGCGGGGAGCTGTTTTTT. It encodes CASSLRRLSGELFF.

CDR3 bases: TGTGCCAGCAGCCAAGTAAGGCGCAGCTACGAGCAGTACTTC. The encoded protein is CASSQVRRSYEQYF. The V and J genes are TRBV14 and TRBJ2-7; no firm D call. The CDR3 is 14 residues long. V gave up 1 base and J gave up 3 bases, with 10 bases separating them. CDR1 SGHDN and CDR2 FVKESK come from the germline V gene.

The J gene is TRBJ2-3, the V gene TRBV20-1; D is unclear. The CDR3 has 13 residues. Germline V gene data show CDR1 as DFQATT and CDR2 as SNEGSKA (reference sequence). Trimming left V 3 bases short and J 4 bases short, with 11 bases between. This CDR3 reads CSARRVVADTQYF. CDR3 nucleotide sequence: TGCAGTGCTAGGCGAGTAGTAGCAGATACGCAGTATTTT.

This clonotype appeared a few times. The chain is built from TRBV6-5 and TRBJ2-1; D is perhaps TRBD2 (6 bases). The CDR3 has 17 residues. Looked up from germline, CDR1 is MNHEY and CDR2 is SVGAGI. V lost 0 bases to trimming and J lost 5 bases, with 17 bases between them. CDR3 region: CASSYSPETSTHNEQFF. Here the CDR3 DNA reads TGTGCCAGCAGTTACTCGCCGGAAACTAGCACCCACAATGAGCAGTTCTTC.

This chain links TRBV11-2 with TRBJ2-1; TRBD2 might be the D (6 bases). Trimming pared 5 bases from V and 6 bases from J, leaving 17 bases between. Germline assignment: CDR1 SGHAT and CDR2 FQNNGV. The CDR3 covers 15 residues. The CDR3 DNA reads as TGTGCCAGCAGCCACTCTCCGCGGGGATCCAATGAGCAGTTCTTC. Translated: CASSHSPRGSNEQFF.

This clonotype was detected only a few times. This chain connects TRBV6-1 to TRBJ2-3, with D possibly being TRBD2 (6 bases). The CDR3 spans 13 residues. V was clipped by 6 bases and J by 6 bases, with 13 bases between them. Germline V gene lookup returns CDR1 MNHNS and CDR2 SASEGT. CDR3 in DNA: TGTGCCAGCAGCCGGGGGTTCTCGGATACGCAGTATTTT. This sequence encodes CASSRGFSDTQYF.

This clonotype has only a few counts. The J gene is TRBJ1-2, the V gene TRBV5-1; 9 nucleotides match TRBD1. The ends lost 0 bases at V and 6 bases at J; junction bases unmatched: 3. The V gene's germline CDR1 is SGHRS and CDR2 YFSETQ. The CDR3 runs 14 residues. CDR3 region: CASSLGQGVDGYTF. The CDR3 DNA reads TGCGCCAGCAGCTTGGGACAGGGGGTTGATGGCTACACCTTC. Full variable domain (remainder filled in from reference TRBV5-1 and TRBJ1-2): KAGVTQTPRYLIKTRGQQVTLSCSPISGHRSVSWYQQTPGQGLQFLFEYFSETQRNKGNFPGRFSGRQFSNSRSEMNVSTLELGDSALYLCASSLGQGVDGYTFGSGTRLTVV.

This CDR3 is CASSQDRPGVDTQYF. The CDR3 nucleotides are TGTGCCAGCAGCCAAGATCGGCCAGGGGTAGATACGCAGTATTTT. This chain links TRBV4-2 with TRBJ2-3; D perhaps matches TRBD1 (6 bases). Trimming removed 0 bases from V and 5 bases from J, with 12 bases in between. Germline CDR1 and CDR2: LGHNA and YNFKEQ. This CDR3 has 15 amino acids.